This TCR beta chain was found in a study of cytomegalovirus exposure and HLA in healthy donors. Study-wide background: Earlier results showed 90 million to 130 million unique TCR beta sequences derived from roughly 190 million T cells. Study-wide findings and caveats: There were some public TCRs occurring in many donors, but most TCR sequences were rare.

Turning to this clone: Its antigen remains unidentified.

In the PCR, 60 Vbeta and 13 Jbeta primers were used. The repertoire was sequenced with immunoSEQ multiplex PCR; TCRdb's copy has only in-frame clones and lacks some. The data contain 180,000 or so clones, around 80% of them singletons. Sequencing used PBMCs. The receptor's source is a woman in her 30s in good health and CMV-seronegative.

The CDR3 DNA reads TGTGCCAGCAGCCCCGGGGTAGGGAACCAAGAGACCCAGTACTTC. Its translation is CASSPGVGNQETQYF. The chain uses TRBV7-2 and TRBJ2-5; D may be TRBD2 (5 bases). Per germline, CDR1 SGHTA and CDR2 FQGNSA. The length of the CDR3 is 15 residues. Trimming pared 5 bases from V and 0 bases from J, leaving 13 bases between.